This TCR beta chain was retrieved from a study of T-cell memory formation after mild COVID-19. About the study: TCR clusters were largely donor specific. The study, taken as a whole, reports: Pre-infection memory carried some responding clones, suggesting that cross-reactive memory joined. Clones that contracted from day 15 to 85 had balanced CD4/CD8; later expanders were CD4+ biased.

CDR1 is SGDLS, CDR2 YYNGEE, per germline. J was trimmed by 0 bases and V by 0 bases; bases with no gene match: 6. The CDR3 covers 17 residues. This clonotype was seen only a few times. Antigen unknown. TCRdb redid the calling of the 5' RACE reads with MiXCR, one entry per CDR3 protein. The table includes a few hundred thousand distinct CDR3 sequences, approximately 24% detected once. This clonotype was obtained from an adult woman who had mild COVID-19 (a few samples of this study predate the infection). Cell type and time point are not known. The sample comprised PBMCs or a T cell subset sorted from them (not recorded which). The gene calls are TRBV9 and TRBJ2-3, with 8 bases aligning to TRBD2. CDR3 DNA sequence: TGTGCCAGCAGCGTAGGTGTTATAGCGGGAAGCACAGATACGCAGTATTTT. Its protein is CASSVGVIAGSTDTQYF.